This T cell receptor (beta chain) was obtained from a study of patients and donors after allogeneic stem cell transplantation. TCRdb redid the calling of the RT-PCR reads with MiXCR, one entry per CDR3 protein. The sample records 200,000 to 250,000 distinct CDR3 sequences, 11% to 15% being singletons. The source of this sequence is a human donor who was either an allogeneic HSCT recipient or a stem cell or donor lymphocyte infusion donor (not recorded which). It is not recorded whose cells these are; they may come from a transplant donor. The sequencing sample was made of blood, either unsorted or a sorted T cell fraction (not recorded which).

The CDR3: CASSQERGFRETQYF. The CDR3 DNA follows: TGTGCCAGCAGCCAAGAACGAGGGTTTCGAGAGACCCAGTACTTC. The chain recombines TRBV14 with TRBJ2-5, with a tentative D call TRBD2 (5 bases). CDR1 is SGHDN and CDR2 is FVKESK in the germline V gene. This CDR3 region has 15 residues. Deletions cut 0 bases from V and 4 bases from J, with 12 bases between.